This TCR beta chain appears in the sequencing data of a study of shared clonotypes between healthy human individuals. In the study overall: Per-donor plates numbered three CD4 naive, three CD4 memory, two CD8 naive and one CD8 memory.

Trimming removed 7 bases from V and 8 bases from J; junction bases left unmatched: 8. CDR3 length: 15 amino acids. Germline V gene lookup returns CDR1 SNHLY and CDR2 FYNNEI. The donors, healthy adults who were HIV-negative, had experienced no recent acute infections or vaccinations. From CD4+ cells came CD45RA+ naive and CD45RA-negative memory subsets. Authors' methods: As immunoSEQ supplied junction-only sequences (without quality scores), filtering differed. TCRdb's table, derived via immunoSEQ multiplex PCR, lists solely in-frame clones and lacks some. V, J and clone size are those of that table, while D and trimming were read from the DNA. This sample yields 1 million to 1.2 million clones, of which approximately 75% are seen a single time; more than 0.85% belongs to the top ten.

Material: memory CD4+ T cells from PBMCs. The subset here: CD45RA-negative fraction. This clonotype originated in a man in his late teens or twenties in good health. Some clones in this sample may be carry-over from other donors' samples. The chain combines TRBV2 with TRBJ2-1; TRBD2 matches 13 bases. The CDR3, as DNA: TGTGCCAGCAACATAGGGACTAGCGGGAAGGATGAGCAGTTCTTC. Its translation is CASNIGTSGKDEQFF.